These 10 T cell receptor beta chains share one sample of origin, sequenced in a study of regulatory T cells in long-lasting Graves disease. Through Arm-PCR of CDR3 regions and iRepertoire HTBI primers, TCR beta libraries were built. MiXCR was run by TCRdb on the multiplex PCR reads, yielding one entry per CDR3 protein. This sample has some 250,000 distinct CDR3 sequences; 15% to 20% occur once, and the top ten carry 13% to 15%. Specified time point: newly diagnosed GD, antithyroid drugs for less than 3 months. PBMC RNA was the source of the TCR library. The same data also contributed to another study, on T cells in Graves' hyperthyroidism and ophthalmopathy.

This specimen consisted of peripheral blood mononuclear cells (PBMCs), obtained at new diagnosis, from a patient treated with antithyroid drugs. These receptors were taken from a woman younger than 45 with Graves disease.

The CDR3 coding sequence is TGCGCCAGCGGGACACTGAACACTGAAGCTTTCTTT. Protein: CASGTLNTEAFF. This chain uses TRBV5-1 with TRBJ1-1; D possibly corresponds to TRBD1 (6 bases). Trimming cost V 7 bases and J 0 bases, with 7 bases left between them. The germline CDR1 and CDR2 sequences are SGHRS and YFSETQ. The CDR3 extends over 12 amino acids.

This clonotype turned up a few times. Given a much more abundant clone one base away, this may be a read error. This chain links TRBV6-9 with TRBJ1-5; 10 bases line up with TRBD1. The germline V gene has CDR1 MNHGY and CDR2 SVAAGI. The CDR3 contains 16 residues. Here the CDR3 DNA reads TGTGCCAGCGGTTACAGGGGGACAGGGGTCAATCAGCCCCAGCATTTT. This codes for CASGYRGTGVNQPQHF.

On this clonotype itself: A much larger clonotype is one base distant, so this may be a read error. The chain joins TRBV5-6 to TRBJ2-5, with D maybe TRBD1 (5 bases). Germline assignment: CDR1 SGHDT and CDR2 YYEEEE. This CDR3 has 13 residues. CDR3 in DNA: TGTGCCGGCAGCCCCCTCAGGGAAGAGACCCAGTACTTC. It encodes CAGSPLREETQYF.

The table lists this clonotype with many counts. The CDR3 sequence is CASSGSDQPQHF. CDR3 DNA sequence: TGTGCCAGCAGTGGGTCAGATCAGCCCCAGCATTTT. The chain links TRBV2 to TRBJ1-5; no clear D gene. CDR1 is SNHLY, CDR2 FYNNEI, per germline. This CDR3 region has 12 residues. Trimming shortened V by 4 bases and J by 5 bases, and 6 bases separated the two germline ends.

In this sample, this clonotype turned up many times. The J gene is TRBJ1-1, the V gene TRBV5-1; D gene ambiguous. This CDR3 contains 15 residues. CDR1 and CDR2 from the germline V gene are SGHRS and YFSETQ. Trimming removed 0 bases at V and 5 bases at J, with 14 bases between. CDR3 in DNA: TGCGCCAGCAGCTTGGATGCGGGTCTAACGACTGAAGCTTTCTTT. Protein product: CASSLDAGLTTEAFF.

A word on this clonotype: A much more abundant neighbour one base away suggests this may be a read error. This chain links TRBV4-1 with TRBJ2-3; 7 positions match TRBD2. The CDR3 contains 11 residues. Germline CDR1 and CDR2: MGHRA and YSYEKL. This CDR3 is CAAGSTDTRYF. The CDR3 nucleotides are TGTGCAGCGGGGAGCACAGATACGCGGTATTTT.

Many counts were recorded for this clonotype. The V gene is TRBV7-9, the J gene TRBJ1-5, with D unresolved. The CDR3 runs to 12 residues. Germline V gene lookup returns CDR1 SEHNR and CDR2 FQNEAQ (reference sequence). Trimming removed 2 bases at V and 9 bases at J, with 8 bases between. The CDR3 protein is CASSLTYGPQHF. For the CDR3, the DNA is TGTGCCAGCAGCTTAACGTACGGGCCCCAGCATTTT.

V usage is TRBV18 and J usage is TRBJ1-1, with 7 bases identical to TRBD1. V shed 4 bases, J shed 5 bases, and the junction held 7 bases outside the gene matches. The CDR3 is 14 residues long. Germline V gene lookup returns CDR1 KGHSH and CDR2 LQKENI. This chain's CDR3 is CASSRDRVQTEAFF. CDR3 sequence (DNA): TGTGCCAGCTCACGAGACAGGGTTCAGACTGAAGCTTTCTTT.

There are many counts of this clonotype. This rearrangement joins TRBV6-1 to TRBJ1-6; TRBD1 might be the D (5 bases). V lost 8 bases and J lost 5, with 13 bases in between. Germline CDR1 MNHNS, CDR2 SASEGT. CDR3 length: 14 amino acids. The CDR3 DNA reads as TGTGCCAGCCGCGGGACGGATAATAATTCACCCCTCCACTTT. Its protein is CASRGTDNNSPLHF.

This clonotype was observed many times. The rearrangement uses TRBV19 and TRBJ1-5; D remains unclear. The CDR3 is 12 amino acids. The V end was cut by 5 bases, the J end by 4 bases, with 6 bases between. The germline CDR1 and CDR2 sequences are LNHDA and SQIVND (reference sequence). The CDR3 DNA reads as TGTGCCAGTAGTGTCCAGAATCAGCCCCAGCATTTT. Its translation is CASSVQNQPQHF.